This entry concerns a single TCR beta chain. A clone one base away is much larger, so this may be a read error. TCR beta CDR3 sequences were amplified from RNA transcripts. Initially, a first-round RT-PCR of the TCR CDR3 employed the HTBI primer set. TCRdb ran MiXCR on the multiplex PCR reads and lists one entry per CDR3 protein. This sample has 200,000 to 250,000 distinct CDR3 sequences, with 17% found just once. The entry originates in a study of T cells in Graves' hyperthyroidism and ophthalmopathy. The CDR3 contains 16 residues. Germline-derived CDR1 and CDR2 are MNHNS and SASEGT. Diagnostic decisions used clinical symptoms, serum thyroxine and TRAb, thyroid ultrasound and orbital computed tomography.

This sequence was found in a woman aged 50 to 60 with Graves' hyperthyroidism. Sequenced input: blood. This chain connects TRBV6-1 to TRBJ2-2, with TRBD2 matching 12 bases. CDR3: CASTKESSGRAGELVF. As DNA, the CDR3 is TGTGCCAGCACTAAAGAGTCTAGCGGGAGGGCCGGGGAGCTGGTTTTT.